Below, 16 T cell receptor beta chains from the same sample are listed, as sequenced in a study of tumor-infiltrating lymphocytes in primary liver carcinoma. The authors made TCR beta cDNA from 450 to 600 ng total RNA with a constant-region primer. Three nested multiplex PCR rounds, a slightly modified ARM-PCR, produced the libraries for TCR beta. Investigators reported that the first two PCR rounds, at 9 to 11 cycles each, used TRBV1-TRBV30 forward primers with a C-beta reverse primer. MiXCR, applied by TCRdb to the multiplex PCR reads, yields one record per CDR3 protein. In the table there are more than 150,000 distinct CDR3 sequences, 50% to 75% of which are singletons. In addition to blood RNA drawn from unsorted whole blood, germline DNA was extracted. What was sequenced was peripheral blood. These receptors all stem from a man aged 40-55 years with primary liver carcinoma and hepatitis B virus infection.

Notes on this clonotype: A much bigger clone sits one base away, suggesting this may be a read error. The CDR3 does not close with the conserved phenylalanine or tryptophan, likely indicating a read error. The chain has TRBV11-2 and TRBJ2-2; TRBD1 is a possible D gene (6 bases). CDR1 SGHAT and CDR2 FQNNGV come from the germline V gene. V was shortened by 2 bases and J by 3 bases, with 10 bases between the two germline ends. The CDR3 is 15 amino acids. CDR3 coding DNA: TGTGCCAGCAGCTTACAGGGGCCGGACACCGGGGAGCTGTTTCTT. As protein: CASSLQGPDTGELFL.

This clonotype has a single count. This chain links TRBV11-2 with TRBJ2-1; possible D gene TRBD2, 6 bases. Trimming removed 4 bases from V and 0 bases from J, with 10 bases in between. This CDR3 spans 15 amino acids. Germline assignment: CDR1 SGHAT and CDR2 FQNNGV. CDR3 coding DNA: TGTGCCAGCAGCTCCGAGCGGGTCTCCTACAATGAGCAGTTCTTC. As protein: CASSSERVSYNEQFF.

This clonotype has a single count. At one end, the junction sequence differs from germline, possibly due to a read error. The J gene is TRBJ1-6, the V gene TRBV11-1; 8 bases are a match to TRBD1. CDR3 size: 14 residues. Per the germline V gene, CDR1 is SGHAT and CDR2 is FQDESV (reference sequence). This chain's CDR3 is CTSSRTGNNSPLHF. The CDR3 coding sequence is TGCACCAGCAGCCGGACAGGGAATAATTCACCCCTCCACTTT.

In its sample, this clonotype was seen once. One junction end disagrees with the germline gene, perhaps due to a read error. The genes are TRBV11-2 and TRBJ2-5; D not certain. The germline V gene has CDR1 SGHAT and CDR2 FQNNGV. CDR3 length equals 13 residues. CDR3 nucleotides: TGTGCCAGCGGAACCCAAGGTGGCGAGACCCAGCGCTTC. Translation gives CASGTQGGETQRF.

This chain connects TRBV29-1 to TRBJ1-1; D not certain. The CDR3 totals 14 residues. Looked up from germline, CDR1 is SQVTM and CDR2 is ANQGSEA. Trimming removed 6 bases at V and 0 bases at J, with 14 bases between. CDR3 sequence reads: CSVLPCTMNTEAFF. The CDR3 DNA sequence: TGCAGCGTCCTCCCTTGCACGATGAACACTGAAGCTTTCTTT.

Worth noting for this clonotype: One end of the junction fails to match germline, which may point to a read error. CDR3 loop: CASRPRVSGGNEQFF. DNA of the CDR3: TGTGCAAGCAGGCCTCGGGTCAGTGGGGGCAATGAGCAGTTCTTC. The chain joins TRBV11-2 to TRBJ2-1; D may be TRBD1 or TRBD2 (5 bases each). Germline assignment: CDR1 SGHAT and CDR2 FQNNGV. The length of the CDR3 is 15 residues. Variable domain in full (rest from reference TRBV11-2 and TRBJ2-1): EAGVAQSPRYKIIEKRQSVAFWCNPISGHATLYWYQQILGQGPKLLIQFQNNGVVDDSQLPKDRFSAERLKGVDSTLKIQPAKLEDSAVYLCASRPRVSGGNEQFFGPGTRLTVL.

V usage is TRBV13 and J usage is TRBJ2-3, with 11 positions matching TRBD1. This CDR3 is built from 15 residues. Germline lookup yields CDR1 PRHDT and CDR2 FYEKMQ (reference sequence). Unmatched junction bases numbered 12, after V lost 5 bases and J lost 11 bases. CDR3 region: CASSIRGQGDWGQYF. CDR3 nucleotide sequence: TGTGCCAGCAGCATCCGGGGACAGGGGGATTGGGGGCAGTATTTT.

This clonotype was recorded a few times. The chain carries TRBV12-3 or TRBV12-4 and TRBJ2-1; 14 nucleotides align to TRBD2. Germline trimming cut 6 bases from V and 2 bases from J; bases unmatched to any gene: 9. The CDR3 extends over 18 amino acids. The CDR3 region has the DNA TGTGCCAGCAGACCCGGGACTAGCGGGAGTTCTGCCTACAATGAGCAGTTCTTC. Translation: CASRPGTSGSSAYNEQFF.

In its sample, this clonotype was seen many times. The DNA of the CDR3 is TGTGCCAGCAGTCCCGGGGCGGGAGCCACCGGGGAGCTGTTTTTT. This encodes CASSPGAGATGELFF. V and J are TRBV11-2 and TRBJ2-2, with TRBD2 matching over 7 bases. CDR1 is SGHAT and CDR2 is FQNNGV in the germline V gene. CDR3 length: 15 residues. With 6 bases clipped from V and 4 bases from J, the junction kept 8 bases outside the gene matches.

The chain uses TRBV12-3 or TRBV12-4 and TRBJ1-4; 8 nucleotides agree with TRBD1. V trimming: 3 bases; J trimming: 8 bases; junction bases outside the gene matches: 5. The CDR3 is 14 amino acids. The CDR3 spells CASSFQGAREKLFF. The CDR3 coding sequence is TGTGCCAGCAGTTTCCAGGGGGCGCGAGAAAAACTGTTTTTT.

CDR3 coding DNA: TGTGCCAGCAGCTTGGCCGGGACCGCGCGGCAATTCGTCAATGAGCAGTTCTTC. It translates to CASSLAGTARQFVNEQFF. The rearrangement uses TRBV5-6 and TRBJ2-1; either TRBD1 or TRBD2 may fit D (5 bases each). V dropped 0 bases and J dropped 6 bases, with 22 bases sitting between them. The CDR3 extends over 18 amino acids. Germline CDR1 and CDR2: SGHDT and YYEEEE. Together with reference TRBV5-6 and TRBJ2-1, the CDR3 gives the full variable domain: DAGVTQSPTHLIKTRGQQVTLRCSPKSGHDTVSWYQQALGQGPQFIFQYYEEEERQRGNFPDRFSGHQFPNYSSELNVNALLLGDSALYLCASSLAGTARQFVNEQFFGPGTRLTVL.

The chain links TRBV4-2 to TRBJ2-5; D is undetermined. V lost 5 bases to trimming and J lost 4 bases, with 11 bases between them. Germline-derived CDR1 and CDR2 are LGHNA and YNFKEQ. The CDR3 is 13 residues long. CDR3 sequence reads: CASSGEVGETQYF. DNA of the CDR3: TGTGCCAGCAGCGGGGAAGTAGGAGAGACCCAGTACTTC.

J is TRBJ2-5 and V is TRBV6-1; no clear D. Trimming shortened V by 1 base and J by 2 bases, and 8 bases separated the two germline ends. Germline CDR1 MNHNS, CDR2 SASEGT. The CDR3 has 14 residues. CDR3 coding DNA: TGTGCCAGCAGTGAAGTAAGCAGACAAGAGACCCAGTACTTC. This sequence encodes CASSEVSRQETQYF.

This clonotype appeared a single time. The chain combines TRBV5-4 with TRBJ2-5; 11 bases line up with TRBD2. The germline CDR1 and CDR2 sequences are SGHNT and YYREEE (reference sequence). Trimming took 4 bases from V and 7 from J; bases not matched to a gene: 9. This CDR3 contains 15 residues. CDR3 loop: CASSALAGDRGTQYF. The CDR3 DNA follows: TGTGCCAGCAGCGCACTAGCGGGAGACAGGGGGACCCAGTACTTC. Variable domain in full (rest from reference TRBV5-4 and TRBJ2-5): ETGVTQSPTHLIKTRGQQVTLRCSSQSGHNTVSWYQQALGQGPQFIFQYYREEENGRGNFPPRFSGLQFPNYSSELNVNALELDDSALYLCASSALAGDRGTQYFGPGTRLLVL.

On this clonotype: A junction end diverges from the germline sequence, so it may reflect a read error. CDR3 nucleotide sequence: TGTACCAGCAGTTTAAACCCCCAAATGCCTAGCGGCGAATACAATGAGCAGTTCTTC. Translated: CTSSLNPQMPSGEYNEQFF. The J gene is TRBJ2-1, the V gene TRBV12-3 or TRBV12-4, with 7 bases that match TRBD2. CDR3 length: 19 residues.

This clonotype was detected once. One end of the junction varies from germline; a read error may be responsible. The chain uses TRBV7-8 and TRBJ2-1, with 8 bases identical to TRBD2. The CDR3 is 15 residues long. CDR1 is SGHVS and CDR2 is FQNEAQ in the germline V gene. For the CDR3, the DNA is TGTGCCAGCAGACCGACCGGCGGGGGGTACAATGACCAGTTCTTC. Residues: CASRPTGGGYNDQFF. Based on the CDR3 plus reference TRBV7-8 and TRBJ2-1, the full variable domain is GAGVSQSPRYKVAKRGQDVALRCDPISGHVSLFWYQQALGQGPEFLTYFQNEAQLDKSGLPSDRFFAERPEGSVSTLKIQRTQQEDSAVYLCASRPTGGGYNDQFFGPGTRLTVL.